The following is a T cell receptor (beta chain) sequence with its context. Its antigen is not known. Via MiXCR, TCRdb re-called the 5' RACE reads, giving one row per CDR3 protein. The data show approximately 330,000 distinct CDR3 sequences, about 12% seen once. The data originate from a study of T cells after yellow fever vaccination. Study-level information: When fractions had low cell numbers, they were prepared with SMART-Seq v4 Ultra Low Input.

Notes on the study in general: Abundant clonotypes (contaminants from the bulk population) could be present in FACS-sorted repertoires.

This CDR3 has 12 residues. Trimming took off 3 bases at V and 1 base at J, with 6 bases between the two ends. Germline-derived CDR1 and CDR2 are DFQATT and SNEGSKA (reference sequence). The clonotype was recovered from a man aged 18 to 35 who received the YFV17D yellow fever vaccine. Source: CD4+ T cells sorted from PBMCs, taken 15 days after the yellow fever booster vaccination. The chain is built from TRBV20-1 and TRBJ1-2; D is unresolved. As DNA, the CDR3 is TGCAGTGCTAGTGCCGATAACTATGGCTACACCTTC. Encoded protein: CSASADNYGYTF.